The source of this T cell receptor beta chain is a study of T-cell reconstitution after alpha-beta-depleted transplantation in children. The CDR3 runs to 15 residues. V gave up 6 bases and J gave up 5 bases, with 16 bases separating them. Germline assignment: CDR1 MDHEN and CDR2 SYDVKM. Preparation of the TCRbeta library was carried out with unique molecular identifiers. One entry per CDR3 protein, called by TCRdb with MiXCR from the PCR reads. Here the sample spans hundreds of thousands of distinct CDR3 sequences, about a sixth being singletons. Study-wide points: The authors attributed T-cell counts and diversity one year after transplant mostly to newly produced T cells. From surviving recipient T cells and thymic progenitors came the high day-60 TCRbeta diversity observed in some patients. After transplant, at about two months, alpha-beta T cells were reportedly derived from several hundred expanded graft clones.

Notes on this clonotype: Its antigen is not known.

The receptor comes from a male patient between 2 and 9 years old who had a stem cell transplant for acute lymphoblastic leukemia, so the T cells may come from the graft donor. V is TRBV28 and J is TRBJ1-4; D is uncertain. Source: PBMCs, mostly from graft donor cells, taken 360 days after TCRalphabeta/CD19-depleted stem cell transplant. The CDR3 DNA reads TGTGCCAGCAGCCCCTGGACGGCTTACAATGAAAAACTGTTTTTT. Translated: CASSPWTAYNEKLFF.